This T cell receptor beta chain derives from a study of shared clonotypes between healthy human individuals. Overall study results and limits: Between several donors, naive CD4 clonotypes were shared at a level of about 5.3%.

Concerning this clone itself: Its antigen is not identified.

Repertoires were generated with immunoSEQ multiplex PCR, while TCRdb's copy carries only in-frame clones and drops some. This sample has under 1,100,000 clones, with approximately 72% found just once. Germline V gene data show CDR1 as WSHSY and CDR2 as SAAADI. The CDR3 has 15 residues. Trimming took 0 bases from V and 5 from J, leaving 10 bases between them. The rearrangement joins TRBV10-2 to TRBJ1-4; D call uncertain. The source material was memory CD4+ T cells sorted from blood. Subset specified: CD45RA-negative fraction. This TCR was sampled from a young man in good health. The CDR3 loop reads CASSESAGTNEKLFF. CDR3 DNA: TGCGCCAGCAGTGAGTCGGCAGGAACGAATGAAAAACTGTTTTTT.